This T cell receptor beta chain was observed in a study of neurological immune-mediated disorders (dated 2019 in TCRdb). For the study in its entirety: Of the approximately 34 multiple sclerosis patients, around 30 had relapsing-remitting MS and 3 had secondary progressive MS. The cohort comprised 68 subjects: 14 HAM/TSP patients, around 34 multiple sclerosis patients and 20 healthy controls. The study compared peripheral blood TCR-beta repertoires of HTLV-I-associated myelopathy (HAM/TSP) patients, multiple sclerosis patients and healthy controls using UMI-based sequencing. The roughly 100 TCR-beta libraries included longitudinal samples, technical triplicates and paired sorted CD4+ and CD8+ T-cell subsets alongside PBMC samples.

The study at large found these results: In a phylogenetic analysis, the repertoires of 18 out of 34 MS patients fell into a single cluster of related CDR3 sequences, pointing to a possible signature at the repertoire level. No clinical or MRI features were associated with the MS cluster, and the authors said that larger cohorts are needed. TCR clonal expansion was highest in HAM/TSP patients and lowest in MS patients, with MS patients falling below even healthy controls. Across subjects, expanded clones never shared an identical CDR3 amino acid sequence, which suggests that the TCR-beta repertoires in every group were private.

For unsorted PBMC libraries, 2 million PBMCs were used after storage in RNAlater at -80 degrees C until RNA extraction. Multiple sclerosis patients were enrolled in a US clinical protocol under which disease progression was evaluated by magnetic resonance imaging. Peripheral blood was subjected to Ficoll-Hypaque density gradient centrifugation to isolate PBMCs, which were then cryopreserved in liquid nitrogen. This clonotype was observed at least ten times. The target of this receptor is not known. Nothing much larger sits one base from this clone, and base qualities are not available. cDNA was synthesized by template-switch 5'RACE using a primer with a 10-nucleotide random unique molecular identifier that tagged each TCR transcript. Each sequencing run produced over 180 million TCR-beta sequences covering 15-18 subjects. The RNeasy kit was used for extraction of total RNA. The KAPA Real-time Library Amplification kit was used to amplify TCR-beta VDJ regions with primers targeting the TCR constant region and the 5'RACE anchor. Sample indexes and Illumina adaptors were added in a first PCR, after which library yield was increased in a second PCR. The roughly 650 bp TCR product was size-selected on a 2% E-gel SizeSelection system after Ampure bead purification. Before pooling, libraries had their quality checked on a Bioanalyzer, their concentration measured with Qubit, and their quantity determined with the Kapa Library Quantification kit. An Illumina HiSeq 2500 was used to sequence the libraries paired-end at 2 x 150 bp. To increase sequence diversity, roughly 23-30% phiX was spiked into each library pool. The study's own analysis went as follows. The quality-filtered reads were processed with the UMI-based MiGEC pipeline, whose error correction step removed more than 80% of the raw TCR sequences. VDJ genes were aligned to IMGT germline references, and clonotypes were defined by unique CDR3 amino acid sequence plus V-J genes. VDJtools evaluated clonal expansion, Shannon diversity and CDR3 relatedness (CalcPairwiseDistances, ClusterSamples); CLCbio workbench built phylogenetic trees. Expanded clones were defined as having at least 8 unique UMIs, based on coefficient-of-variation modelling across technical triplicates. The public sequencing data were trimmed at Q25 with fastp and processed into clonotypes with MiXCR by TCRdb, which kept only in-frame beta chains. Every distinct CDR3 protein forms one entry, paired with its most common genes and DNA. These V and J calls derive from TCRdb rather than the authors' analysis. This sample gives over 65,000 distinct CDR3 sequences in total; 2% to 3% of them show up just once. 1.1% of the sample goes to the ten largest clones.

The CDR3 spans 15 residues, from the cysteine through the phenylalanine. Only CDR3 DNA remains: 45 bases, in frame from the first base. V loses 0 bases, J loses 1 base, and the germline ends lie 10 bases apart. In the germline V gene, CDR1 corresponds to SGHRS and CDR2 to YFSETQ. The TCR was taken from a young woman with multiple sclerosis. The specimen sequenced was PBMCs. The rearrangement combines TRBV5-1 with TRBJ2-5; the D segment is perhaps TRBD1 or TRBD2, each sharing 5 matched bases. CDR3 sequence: CASSLGPGPQETQYF. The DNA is TGCGCCAGCAGCTTGGGACCGGGACCCCAAGAGACCCAGTACTTC.